These T cell receptor beta chains were read from a single sample in a study of shared clonotypes between healthy human individuals. TCRdb's copy holds only in-frame clones and misses some; the assay was immunoSEQ multiplex PCR. The sample carries approximately 2.3 million clones, 90% to 95% recorded once. Sequences were obtained from naive CD4+ T cells from PBMCs. The receptors here all came from a man in his late teens or twenties in good health. Some clones in this sample may be carry-over from other donors' samples. Each CDR3 is given with its conserved first and last residue. The D gene is left open where the match is weak. Where a row states a size, it is once, few, many or the class of an expanded clone; other rows omit it.

clone_size	d_call	v_call	j_call	cdr3_nt	cdr3_aa
once	.	TRBV2	TRBJ1-3	TGTGCCAGCAGGGAGAAGGGGGGGTCTGGAAACACCATATATTTT	CASREKGGSGNTIYF
.	.	TRBV18	TRBJ2-1	TGTGCCAGCTCACCAATGAAACTCAATGAGCAGTTCTTC	CASSPMKLNEQFF
.	.	TRBV6-5	TRBJ2-1	TGTGCCAGCAGTTACTCGGGCAATGAGCAGTTCTTC	CASSYSGNEQFF
.	.	TRBV28	TRBJ1-2	TGTGCCAGCACCCCTCAGGACTCCTCTCGTATTTTGTATGGCTACACCTTC	CASTPQDSSRILYGYTF
.	TRBD2	TRBV11-2	TRBJ2-1	TGTGCCAGCAGCTTAGATCGGGGGGTCGATGAGCAGTTCTTC	CASSLDRGVDEQFF
.	.	TRBV5-1	TRBJ2-3	TGCGCCAGCAGCCGTACCGAGTGGGATACGCAGTATTTT	CASSRTEWDTQYF
.	TRBD2	TRBV19	TRBJ2-7	TGTGCCAGTAGTCCCCAGCGGGAGGGCCGGTACGAGCAGTACTTC	CASSPQREGRYEQYF
.	TRBD1	TRBV6-5	TRBJ2-7	TGTGCCAGCAGTGACACAGGGGTACCCCGGCAGTACTTC	CASSDTGVPRQYF
.	TRBD1	TRBV18	TRBJ2-7	TGTGCCAGCTCAGGAAGTGGACAGGGCTTATACGAGCAGTACTTC	CASSGSGQGLYEQYF
.	TRBD1	TRBV27	TRBJ1-2	TGTGCCAGCAGTCCGGGACAGGGAAGGCCTAACTATGGCTACACCTTC	CASSPGQGRPNYGYTF
.	.	TRBV28	TRBJ2-7	TGTGCCAGGGACCTAAGCCACGAGCAGTACTTC	CARDLSHEQYF
few	TRBD1	TRBV28	TRBJ1-2	TGTGCCAGCAGTCCGGGACAGGGTACGGACGGCTACACCTTC	CASSPGQGTDGYTF
.	.	TRBV28	TRBJ2-1	TGTGCCAGCAGTACCCACCGTGCTGCGGGTGAGCAGTTCTTC	CASSTHRAAGEQFF
.	TRBD2	TRBV5-1	TRBJ2-3	TGCGCCAGCAGCTTCAACGGGAGGAGCACAGATACGCAGTATTTT	CASSFNGRSTDTQYF
.	.	TRBV4-3	TRBJ2-7	TGCGCCAGCAGCCAAGATCTATTGGGCAGGCGTCTCTTC	CASSQDLLGRRLF
.	TRBD2	TRBV7-9	TRBJ2-7	TGTGCCAGCAGCTTAGAGCGGGGCAGCTCCTACGAGCAGTACTTC	CASSLERGSSYEQYF
.	.	TRBV28	TRBJ1-5	TGTGCCAGCAGTTTGGACAGATATCAGCCCCAGCATTTT	CASSLDRYQPQHF
once	TRBD1	TRBV15	TRBJ1-2	TGTGCCACCAGCGGAAGGGACAGGGGAGGTGGCTACACCTTC	CATSGRDRGGGYTF
.	.	TRBV27	TRBJ2-1	TGTGCCAGCAGTTTATGGGGCAAAACCTACAATGAGCAGTTCTTC	CASSLWGKTYNEQFF
.	.	TRBV5-1	TRBJ2-5	TGCGCCAGCAGCTTGATAGGGGGAGCGGATACGGAGACCCAGTACTTC	CASSLIGGADTETQYF
.	TRBD2	TRBV7-3	TRBJ2-6	TGTGCCAGCAGCCCACTCAGGCGGGGGGTGGGCTCTGGGGCCAACGTCCTGACTTTC	CASSPLRRGVGSGANVLTF
once	TRBD2	TRBV7-9	TRBJ2-5	TGTGCCAGCAGCCCCAGCGGGAGGGAGACCCAGTACTTC	CASSPSGRETQYF
.	.	TRBV10-3	TRBJ2-2	TGTGCCATCAGTGAGGTCAGGGCCACCGGGGAGCTGTTTTTT	CAISEVRATGELFF
once	TRBD1	TRBV9	TRBJ1-1	TGTGCCAGCAGCGTAGGACAGGGAAGAAATGAAGCTTTCTTT	CASSVGQGRNEAFF
.	.	TRBV12-5	TRBJ2-2	TGTGCTAGTGGTTCCCAGGGGGAGCTGTTTTTT	CASGSQGELFF
.	.	TRBV4-2	TRBJ2-3	TGTGCCAGCAGCCAAGATCAGGGACGCACAGATACGCAGTATTTT	CASSQDQGRTDTQYF
.	.	TRBV5-4	TRBJ2-2	TGTGCCAGCAGCGGGGGGGCCGGGCCCGTAGGGGCCGGGGAGCTGTTTTTT	CASSGGAGPVGAGELFF
.	TRBD1	TRBV2	TRBJ1-5	TGTGCCAGCAGTCAGCAGGGGGTAGGGCAGCCCCAGCATTTT	CASSQQGVGQPQHF
.	TRBD2	TRBV6-5	TRBJ2-3	TGTGCCAGCAGTTACTCGGGAACTAGCGCGGATACGCAGTATTTT	CASSYSGTSADTQYF
.	TRBD2	TRBV5-1	TRBJ2-7	TGCGCCAGCAGGTATACTAGCGGGATCCTGGGGGAGCAGTACTTC	CASRYTSGILGEQYF
.	.	TRBV7-3	TRBJ2-6	TGTGCCAGCAGCTTGTGGGCCTCTGGGGCCAACGTCCTGACTTTC	CASSLWASGANVLTF
.	.	TRBV7-2	TRBJ2-3	TGTGCCAGCAGCTTGGAGGGGACTTTCACAGATACGCAGTATTTT	CASSLEGTFTDTQYF
once	.	TRBV7-6	TRBJ1-1	TGTGCCAGCAGCTTAGCAACAGGGCGGACTGAAGCTTTCTTT	CASSLATGRTEAFF
.	TRBD2	TRBV5-4	TRBJ2-3	TGTGCCAGCAGCTTCGGGACTAGCGGGAGCACAGATACGCAGTATTTT	CASSFGTSGSTDTQYF
.	.	TRBV27	TRBJ2-7	TGTGCCAGCACTTCCTATCGGGGATACGAGCAGTACTTC	CASTSYRGYEQYF
.	.	TRBV9	TRBJ2-1	TGTGCCAGCAGCGTTACTCAGGAGATATCCTACAATGAGCAGTTCTTC	CASSVTQEISYNEQFF
.	.	TRBV7-2	TRBJ1-5	TGTGCCAGCACCCACGGTGGGTATGGCGGACAGCCCCAGCATTTT	CASTHGGYGGQPQHF
.	TRBD1	TRBV5-1	TRBJ1-2	TGCGCCAGCAGCTGGGAGGGACAGGGGATTGATGGCTACACCTTC	CASSWEGQGIDGYTF
.	TRBD1	TRBV28	TRBJ2-2	TGTGCCAGCAGTTTCGCCGGGACAGGGTCGGGCGGGGAGCTGTTTTTT	CASSFAGTGSGGELFF
few	.	TRBV9	TRBJ2-1	TGTGCCAGCAGCGCCGGGACTGGCTCCTACAATGAGCAGTTCTTC	CASSAGTGSYNEQFF
.	.	TRBV7-8	TRBJ1-2	TGTGCCAGCAGCATCGACCACCCCCTATATGGCTACACCTTC	CASSIDHPLYGYTF
.	.	TRBV4-1	TRBJ2-1	TGCGCCAGCAGCCAGGTTAACAATGAGCAGTTCTTC	CASSQVNNEQFF
.	.	TRBV7-9	TRBJ2-7	TGTGCCAGCAGCTTCTGGGGAGAGGCCTCCTACGAGCAGTACTTC	CASSFWGEASYEQYF
.	.	TRBV28	TRBJ2-1	TGTGCCAGCAGTTTTTCACTAAGCTCCTACAATGAGCAGTTCTTC	CASSFSLSSYNEQFF
.	.	TRBV5-1	TRBJ2-1	TGCGCCAGCAGCTCAGACAGGCCGGAGTACAATGAGCAGTTCTTC	CASSSDRPEYNEQFF
.	.	TRBV7-8	TRBJ2-2	TGTGCCAGCAGCACTGGACAGGGAGGGACCGGGGAGCTGTTTTTT	CASSTGQGGTGELFF
.	.	TRBV7-3	TRBJ2-3	TGTGCCAGCGGTCATACAGGGACAGATACGCAGTATTTT	CASGHTGTDTQYF
once	TRBD2	TRBV18	TRBJ2-1	TGTGCCAGCTCACCGGGACTAGCCACCGACAATGAGCAGTTCTTC	CASSPGLATDNEQFF
.	TRBD1	TRBV11-3	TRBJ2-7	TGTGCCAGCAGGGGGCACGGGACAGTGAACTTC	CASRGHGTVNF
few	TRBD1	TRBV7-9	TRBJ2-4	TGTGCCAGCAGCCCCGGACAGGGAAACATTCAGTACTTC	CASSPGQGNIQYF
.	TRBD2	TRBV28	TRBJ2-5	TGTGCCAGCCTTCTAGCGGGACCAGAGACCCAGTACTTC	CASLLAGPETQYF
.	.	TRBV20-1	TRBJ2-7	TGCAGTGCTAAGCGGCCGCCCGAGCAGTACTTC	CSAKRPPEQYF
.	TRBD1	TRBV11-2	TRBJ2-7	TGTGCCAGCAGCCCGGGGACAGGGACAAACTTC	CASSPGTGTNF
.	.	TRBV28	TRBJ2-7	TGTGCCAGCAGCCCGCCTTCCCGCTCCTACGAGCAGTACTTC	CASSPPSRSYEQYF
.	.	TRBV29-1	TRBJ1-1	TGCAGCGAACTACGGGGTCCCGCTGAAGCTTTCTTT	CSELRGPAEAFF
.	.	TRBV29-1	TRBJ2-3	TGCAGCGGGGCTACAGATACGCAGTATTTT	CSGATDTQYF
.	TRBD1	TRBV6-5	TRBJ1-1	TGTGCCAGCAGTCCTGGACAGGGACTGAACACTGAAGCTTTCTTT	CASSPGQGLNTEAFF
.	TRBD1	TRBV28	TRBJ1-3	TGTGCCAGCTACCTCAGGGGGCCTGGAAACACCATATATTTT	CASYLRGPGNTIYF
.	.	TRBV9	TRBJ2-1	TGTGCCAGCAGCGTAGACCCCTACAGCCATGAGCAGTTCTTC	CASSVDPYSHEQFF
.	TRBD2	TRBV7-9	TRBJ2-1	TGTGCCAGCAGCTTCGGTTGGACCAGCGGGAGTTCCCATGAGCAGTTCTTC	CASSFGWTSGSSHEQFF